This T cell receptor beta chain was identified during a study of blood T cell repertoires in COVID-19. Trimming shortened V by 7 bases and J by 2 bases, and 11 bases separated the two germline ends. The CDR3 contains 14 residues. Germline lookup yields CDR1 SGHVS and CDR2 FQNEAQ. Sequencing used immunoSEQ multiplex PCR; TCRdb keeps in-frame clones, though not all of them. The table lists around 240,000 clones, approximately 83% of them singletons, with over 1.5% in the top ten. V usage is TRBV7-8 and J usage is TRBJ2-2; D not resolved. This TCR was recovered from a woman aged 45-65 years who had recovered from COVID-19. Sample: PBMCs or T cells enriched from blood (not recorded which). The DNA of the CDR3 is TGTGCCAGCATCCAGGCCCTAAACACCGGGGAGCTGTTTTTT. Protein: CASIQALNTGELFF.